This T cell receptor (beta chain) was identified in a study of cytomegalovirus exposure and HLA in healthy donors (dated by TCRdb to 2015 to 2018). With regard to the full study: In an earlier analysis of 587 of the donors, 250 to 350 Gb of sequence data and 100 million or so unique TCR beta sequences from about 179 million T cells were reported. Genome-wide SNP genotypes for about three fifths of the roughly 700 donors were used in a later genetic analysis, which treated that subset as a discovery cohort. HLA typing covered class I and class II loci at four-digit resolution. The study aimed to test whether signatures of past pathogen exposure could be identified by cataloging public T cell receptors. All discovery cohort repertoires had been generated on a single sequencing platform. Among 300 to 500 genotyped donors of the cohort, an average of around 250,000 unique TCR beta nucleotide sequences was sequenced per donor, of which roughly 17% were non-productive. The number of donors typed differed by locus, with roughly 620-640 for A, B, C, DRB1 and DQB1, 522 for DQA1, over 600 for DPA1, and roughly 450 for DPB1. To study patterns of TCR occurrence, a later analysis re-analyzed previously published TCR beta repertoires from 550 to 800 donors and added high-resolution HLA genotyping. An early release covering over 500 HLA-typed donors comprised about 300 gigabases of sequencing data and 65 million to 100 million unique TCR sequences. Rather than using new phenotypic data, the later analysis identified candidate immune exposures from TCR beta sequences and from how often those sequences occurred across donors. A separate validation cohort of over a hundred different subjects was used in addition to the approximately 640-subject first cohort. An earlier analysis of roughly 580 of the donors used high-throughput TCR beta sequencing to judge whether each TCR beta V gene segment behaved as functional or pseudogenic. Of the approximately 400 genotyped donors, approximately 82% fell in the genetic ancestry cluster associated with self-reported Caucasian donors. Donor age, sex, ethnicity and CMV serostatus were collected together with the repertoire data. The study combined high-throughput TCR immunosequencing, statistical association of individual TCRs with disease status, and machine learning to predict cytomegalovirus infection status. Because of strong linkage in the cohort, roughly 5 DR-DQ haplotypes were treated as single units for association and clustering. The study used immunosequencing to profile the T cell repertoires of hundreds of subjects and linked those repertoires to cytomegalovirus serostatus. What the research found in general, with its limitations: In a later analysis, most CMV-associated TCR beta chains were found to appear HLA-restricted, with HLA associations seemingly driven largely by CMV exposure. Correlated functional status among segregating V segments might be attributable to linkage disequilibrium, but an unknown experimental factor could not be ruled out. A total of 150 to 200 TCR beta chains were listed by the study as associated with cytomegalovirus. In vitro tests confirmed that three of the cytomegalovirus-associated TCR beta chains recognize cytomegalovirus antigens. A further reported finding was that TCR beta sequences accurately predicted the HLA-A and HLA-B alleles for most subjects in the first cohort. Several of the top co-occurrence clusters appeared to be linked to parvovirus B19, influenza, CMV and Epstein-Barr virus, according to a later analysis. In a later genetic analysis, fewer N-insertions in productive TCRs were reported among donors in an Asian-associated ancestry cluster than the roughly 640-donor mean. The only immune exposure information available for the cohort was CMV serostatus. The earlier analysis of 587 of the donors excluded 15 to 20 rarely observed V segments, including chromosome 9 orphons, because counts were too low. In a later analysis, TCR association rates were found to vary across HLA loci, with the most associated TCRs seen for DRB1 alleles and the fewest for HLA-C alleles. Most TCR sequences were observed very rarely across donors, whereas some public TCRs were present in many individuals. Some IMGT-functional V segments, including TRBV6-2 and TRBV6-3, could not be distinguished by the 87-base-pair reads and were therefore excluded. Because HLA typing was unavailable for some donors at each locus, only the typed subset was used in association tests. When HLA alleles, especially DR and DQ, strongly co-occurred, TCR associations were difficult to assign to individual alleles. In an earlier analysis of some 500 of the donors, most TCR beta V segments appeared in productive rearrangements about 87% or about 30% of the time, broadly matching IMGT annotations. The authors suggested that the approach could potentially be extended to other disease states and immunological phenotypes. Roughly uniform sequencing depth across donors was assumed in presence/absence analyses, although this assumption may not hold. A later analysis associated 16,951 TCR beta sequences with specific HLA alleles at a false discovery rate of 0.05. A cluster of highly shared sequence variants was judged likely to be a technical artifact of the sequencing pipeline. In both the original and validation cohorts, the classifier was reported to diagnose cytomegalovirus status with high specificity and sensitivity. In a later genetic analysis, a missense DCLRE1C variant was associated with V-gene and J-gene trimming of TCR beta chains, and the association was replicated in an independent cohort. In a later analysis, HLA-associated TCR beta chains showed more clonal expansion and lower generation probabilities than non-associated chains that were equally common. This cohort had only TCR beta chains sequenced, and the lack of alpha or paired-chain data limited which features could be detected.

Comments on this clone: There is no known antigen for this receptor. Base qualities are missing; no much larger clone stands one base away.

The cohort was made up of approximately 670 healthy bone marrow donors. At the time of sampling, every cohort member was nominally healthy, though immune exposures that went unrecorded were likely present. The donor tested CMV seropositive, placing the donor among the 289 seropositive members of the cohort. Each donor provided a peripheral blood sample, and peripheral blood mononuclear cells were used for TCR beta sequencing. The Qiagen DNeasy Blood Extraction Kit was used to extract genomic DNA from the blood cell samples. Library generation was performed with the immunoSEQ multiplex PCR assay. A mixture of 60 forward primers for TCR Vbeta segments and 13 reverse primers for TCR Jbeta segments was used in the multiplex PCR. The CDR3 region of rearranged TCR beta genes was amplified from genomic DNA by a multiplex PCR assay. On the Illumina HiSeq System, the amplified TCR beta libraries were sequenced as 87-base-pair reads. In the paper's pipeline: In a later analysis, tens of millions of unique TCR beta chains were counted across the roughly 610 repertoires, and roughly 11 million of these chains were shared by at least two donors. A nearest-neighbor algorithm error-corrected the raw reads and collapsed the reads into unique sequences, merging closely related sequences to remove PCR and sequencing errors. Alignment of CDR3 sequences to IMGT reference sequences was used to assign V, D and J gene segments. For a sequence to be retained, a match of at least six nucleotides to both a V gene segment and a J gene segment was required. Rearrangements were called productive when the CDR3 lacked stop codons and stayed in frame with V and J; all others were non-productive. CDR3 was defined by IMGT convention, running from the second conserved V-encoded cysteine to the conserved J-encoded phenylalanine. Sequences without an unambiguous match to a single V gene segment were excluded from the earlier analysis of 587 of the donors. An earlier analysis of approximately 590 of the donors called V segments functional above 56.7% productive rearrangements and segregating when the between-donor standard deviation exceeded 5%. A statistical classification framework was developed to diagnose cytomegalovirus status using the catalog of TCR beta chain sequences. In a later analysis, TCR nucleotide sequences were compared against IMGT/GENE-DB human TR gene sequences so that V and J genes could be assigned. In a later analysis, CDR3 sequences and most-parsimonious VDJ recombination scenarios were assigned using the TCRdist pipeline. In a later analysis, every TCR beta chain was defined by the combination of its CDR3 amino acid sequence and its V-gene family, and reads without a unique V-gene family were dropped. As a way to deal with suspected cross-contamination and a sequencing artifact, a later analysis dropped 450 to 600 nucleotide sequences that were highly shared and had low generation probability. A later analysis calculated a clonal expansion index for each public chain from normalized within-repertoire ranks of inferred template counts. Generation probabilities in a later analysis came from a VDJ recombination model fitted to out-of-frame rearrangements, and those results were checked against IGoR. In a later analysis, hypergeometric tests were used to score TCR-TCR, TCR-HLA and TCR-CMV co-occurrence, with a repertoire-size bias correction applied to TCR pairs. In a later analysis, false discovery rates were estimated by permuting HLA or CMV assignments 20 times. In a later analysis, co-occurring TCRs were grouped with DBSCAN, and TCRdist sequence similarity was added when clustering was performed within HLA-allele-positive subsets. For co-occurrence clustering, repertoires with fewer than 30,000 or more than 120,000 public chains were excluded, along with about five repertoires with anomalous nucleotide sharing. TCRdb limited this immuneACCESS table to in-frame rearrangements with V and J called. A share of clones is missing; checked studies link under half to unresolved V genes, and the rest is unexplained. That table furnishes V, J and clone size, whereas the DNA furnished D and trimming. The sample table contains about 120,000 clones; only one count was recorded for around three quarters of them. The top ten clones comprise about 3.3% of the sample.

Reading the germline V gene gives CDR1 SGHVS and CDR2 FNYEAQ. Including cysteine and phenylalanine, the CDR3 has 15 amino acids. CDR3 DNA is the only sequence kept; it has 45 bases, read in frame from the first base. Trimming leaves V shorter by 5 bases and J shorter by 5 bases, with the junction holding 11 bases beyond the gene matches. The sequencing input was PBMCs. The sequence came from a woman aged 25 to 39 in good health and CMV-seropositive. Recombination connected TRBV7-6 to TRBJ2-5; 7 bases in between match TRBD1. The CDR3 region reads CASSARTGVVETQYF. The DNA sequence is TGTGCCAGCAGCGCCAGGACAGGAGTAGTTGAGACCCAGTACTTC.